These 22 T cell receptor beta chains originate from one sample sequenced in a study of T cell responses to AZD1222 COVID-19 vaccine. Profiling relied on immunoSEQ multiplex PCR, and the TCRdb table lists in-frame clones only, not all of them. The data contain 95,000 to 150,000 clones, 85% to 90% of them singletons. This sample comprised peripheral blood, obtained on day 0 of MenACWY control vaccination. The source is an adult in good health.

Written as DNA, the CDR3 is TGTGCCAGTAGTATAGCGGACCGGGCGAGCGAGCAGTACTTC. It encodes CASSIADRASEQYF. V is TRBV19 and J is TRBJ2-7; D remains ambiguous. Germline CDR1 reads LNHDA; CDR2 reads SQIVND (reference sequence). This CDR3 is built from 14 residues. The V gene lost 1 base and the J gene lost 6 bases, with 13 bases spanning the gap.

In its sample, this clone was seen once. V and J are TRBV10-3 and TRBJ1-4, with 9 bases that match TRBD1. CDR1 is ENHRY, CDR2 SYGVKD, per germline. V lost 3 bases and J lost 4; bases outside the gene matches: 6. The CDR3 loop spans 16 amino acids. The CDR3 nucleotides are TGTGCCATCAGTGATTCGGGACAGGGAGTTAATGAAAAACTGTTTTTT. This sequence encodes CAISDSGQGVNEKLFF.

V usage is TRBV6-5 and J usage is TRBJ2-7; 10 bases map to TRBD2. The V and J ends lost 6 bases and 5 bases, in that order; junction bases with no gene match: 7. Germline V CDR1 and CDR2: MNHEY, SVGAGI. This CDR3 is built from 14 residues. CDR3 sequence (DNA): TGTGCCAGCAGAAGCGGGAGGGCCGGGGACGAGCAGTACTTC. Translating it yields CASRSGRAGDEQYF.

This sequence joins TRBV11-3 and TRBJ2-3; no clear D. This CDR3 has 15 amino acids. V lost 4 bases and J 0 bases, leaving 11 bases between the germline ends. Per the germline V gene, CDR1 is SGHNT and CDR2 is YENEEA. CDR3 in DNA: TGTGCCAGCAGCTCCTACTCGACTAGCACAGATACGCAGTATTTT. Its translation: CASSSYSTSTDTQYF.

This chain connects TRBV10-3 to TRBJ1-6; 7 bases map to TRBD1. CDR3 length equals 15 residues. V shed 3 bases and J 14 bases; nucleotides not matched to a gene: 13. Per the germline V gene, CDR1 is ENHRY and CDR2 is SYGVKD. The CDR3 DNA reads TGTGCCATCAGTGACATGACAGGGTCCCTCGGAACCCTCCACTTT. This codes for CAISDMTGSLGTLHF.

The genes are TRBV30 and TRBJ1-3, with a weak D call TRBD1 (6 bases). Trimming removed 4 bases from V and 7 bases from J, with 14 bases in between. Germline assignment: CDR1 GTSNPN and CDR2 SVGIG (reference sequence). This CDR3 is built from 13 residues. CDR3 in DNA: TGTGCCTGGACGCAGGGGAGGTTGAACACCATATATTTT. This encodes CAWTQGRLNTIYF.

This chain connects TRBV6-5 to TRBJ1-6, with TRBD1 identical over 9 bases. Trimming cost V 2 bases and J 6 bases; bases outside gene matches: 5. The length of the CDR3 is 16 residues. Germline V lookup: CDR1 MNHEY, CDR2 SVGAGI. The CDR3 DNA follows: TGTGCCAGCAGTTACACCCTACAGGGGGCTAATTCACCCCTCCACTTT. It specifies CASSYTLQGANSPLHF.

The rearrangement joins TRBV2 to TRBJ1-1; tentatively, D is TRBD1 (6 bases). The CDR3 contains 14 residues. Germline CDR1 is SNHLY and CDR2 is FYNNEI. V was pared by 7 bases and J by 4 bases, with 16 bases between. DNA of the CDR3: TGTGCCAGCATTAGAAGAACAGGGCTCACTGAAGCTTTCTTT. It translates to CASIRRTGLTEAFF.

In this sample, this clone turned up once. The V and J genes are TRBV6-5 and TRBJ1-1, with a weak D call TRBD1 (6 bases). Germline V lookup: CDR1 MNHEY, CDR2 SVGAGI. V was shortened by 8 bases and J by 0 bases, with 16 bases between the two germline ends. CDR3 length: 15 residues. CDR3 sequence reads: CASLQGGGVNTEAFF. CDR3 in DNA: TGTGCCAGCTTACAGGGAGGGGGAGTGAACACTGAAGCTTTCTTT.

J is TRBJ1-2 and V is TRBV29-1; D perhaps matches TRBD1 (5 bases). Germline loops: CDR1 SQVTM, CDR2 ANQGSEA. V gave up 3 bases and J gave up 5 bases, with 7 bases separating them. The CDR3 spans 11 residues. CDR3 sequence (DNA): TGCAGCGTTGAGGGGGGGTATGGCTACACCTTC. Residues: CSVEGGYGYTF. The variable domain in full, completed from reference TRBV29-1 and TRBJ1-2, reads SAVISQKPSRDICQRGTSLTIQCQVDSQVTMMFWYRQQPGQSLTLIATANQGSEATYESGFVIDKFPISRPNLTFSTLTVSNMSPEDSSIYLCSVEGGYGYTFGSGTRLTVV.

This chain joins TRBV6-2 or TRBV6-3 and TRBJ2-5, with D unresolved. V lost 5 bases to trimming and J lost 7 bases, with 20 bases between them. The germline gives CDR1 MNHEY, CDR2 SVGEGT. CDR3 size: 15 residues. The CDR3 sequence is CASSRPADGLGTQYF. Here the CDR3 DNA reads TGTGCCAGCAGTCGACCGGCAGACGGATTAGGGACCCAGTACTTC.

The chain recombines TRBV12-3 or TRBV12-4 with TRBJ1-2; D is unclear. The CDR3 has 11 residues. V was shortened by 0 bases and J by 7 bases, with 3 bases between the two germline ends. The CDR3 loop is CASSLAGGYTF. The CDR3 region has the DNA TGTGCCAGCAGTTTAGCGGGTGGCTACACCTTC.

CDR3 in amino acids: CASSPSGFYGYTF. The CDR3 DNA reads as TGTGCCAGCAGCCCCTCAGGGTTTTATGGCTACACCTTC. The J gene is TRBJ1-2, the V gene TRBV6-5; TRBD1 is a possible D gene (5 bases). Germline assignment: CDR1 MNHEY and CDR2 SVGAGI. Between the trimmed V and J ends, which lost 6 bases and 5 bases, there was a span of 13 bases. The CDR3 sequence is 13 residues long.

CDR3 nucleotides: TGTGCCAGCAGCTTCATCAGGGGACTCACTGAAGCTTTCTTT. Translating it yields CASSFIRGLTEAFF. The rearrangement uses TRBV5-8 and TRBJ1-1, with D perhaps matching TRBD1 (6 bases). V lost 2 bases and J 4 bases, leaving 12 bases between the germline ends. CDR3 length: 14 residues. Per the germline V gene, CDR1 is SGHTS and CDR2 is YDEGEE. Combining the CDR3 with reference TRBV5-8 and TRBJ1-1 gives the whole variable domain EAGVTQSPTHLIKTRGQQATLRCSPISGHTSVYWYQQALGLGLQFLLWYDEGEERNRGNFPPRFSGRQFPNYSSELNVNALELEDSALYLCASSFIRGLTEAFFGQGTRLTVV.

The chain carries TRBV11-2 and TRBJ1-5; D possibly corresponds to TRBD1 (5 bases). Germline assignment: CDR1 SGHAT and CDR2 FQNNGV. This CDR3 is 16 amino acids long. The germline V and J ends were trimmed by 5 bases and 1 base, with 15 bases remaining between them. DNA for the CDR3: TGTGCCAGCAGCGGAACCCAGGGAAGCAGCAATCAGCCCCAGCATTTT. This codes for CASSGTQGSSNQPQHF.

V usage is TRBV30 and J usage is TRBJ1-6, with D possibly being TRBD1 (5 bases). The germline CDR1 and CDR2 sequences are GTSNPN and SVGIG (reference sequence). The CDR3 spans 15 residues. The V and J ends lost 3 bases and 8 bases respectively, with 17 bases between them. In DNA, the CDR3 is TGTGCCTGGAGCAAGGGGTGGGGCTCGGATTCACCCCTCCACTTT. Its translation: CAWSKGWGSDSPLHF.

CDR3 sequence reads: CASTATGGYIYGYTF. CDR3 bases: TGTGCCAGCACCGCTACAGGGGGTTATATCTATGGCTACACCTTC. The chain carries TRBV27 and TRBJ1-2; 8 bases fit TRBD1. V gave up 7 bases and J gave up 4 bases; unmatched junction bases: 11. Looked up from germline, CDR1 is MNHEY and CDR2 is SMNVEV (reference sequence). The CDR3 contains 15 residues.

The genes are TRBV19 and TRBJ1-2, with 11 bases identical to TRBD1. V lost 10 bases and J lost 6; bases outside the gene matches: 13. Per the germline V gene, CDR1 is LNHDA and CDR2 is SQIVND (reference sequence). CDR3 length equals 15 residues. CDR3 bases: TGTGCCAACTTCCTGAGGGACAGGGGGTATAATGGCTACACCTTC. Residues: CANFLRDRGYNGYTF.

The rearrangement joins TRBV10-2 to TRBJ2-7; D is perhaps TRBD1 (5 bases). V was cut by 5 bases and J by 4 bases, with 9 bases left in between. This CDR3 has 12 amino acids. Germline V gene sequence: CDR1 WSHSY, CDR2 SAAADI. The CDR3 DNA reads TGCGCCAGCAGTTCTCAGGGTTACGAGCAGTACTTC. Translation: CASSSQGYEQYF.

The rearrangement links TRBV4-1 to TRBJ2-1, with TRBD2 matching 7 bases. V lost 4 bases, J lost 3 bases, and 21 bases stayed unmatched. Per the germline V gene, CDR1 is MGHRA and CDR2 is YSYEKL. The CDR3 runs 20 residues. The CDR3 protein is CASSPRPLGERTRGYNEQFF. The CDR3 region has the DNA TGCGCCAGCAGCCCAAGACCCCTCGGTGAAAGGACTAGGGGCTACAATGAGCAGTTCTTC.

This clone was seen a few times. The gene calls are TRBV11-3 and TRBJ2-1; 10 nucleotides agree with TRBD2. CDR1 is SGHNT and CDR2 is YENEEA in the germline V gene. The CDR3 spans 15 residues. With 0 bases clipped from V and 8 bases from J, the junction kept 4 bases outside the gene matches. The CDR3 sequence: CASSLEAGGPYEQFF. Written as DNA, the CDR3 is TGTGCCAGCAGCTTAGAAGCGGGAGGGCCATATGAGCAGTTCTTC.

The chain carries TRBV6-1 and TRBJ1-2; a possible D gene is TRBD1 (6 bases). The CDR3 has 15 amino acids. V was shortened by 2 bases and J by 0 bases, with 10 bases between the two germline ends. The V gene's germline CDR1 is MNHNS and CDR2 SASEGT. This CDR3 reads CASSELTGPNYGYTF. CDR3 sequence (DNA): TGTGCCAGCAGTGAACTCACAGGGCCTAACTATGGCTACACCTTC.